This TCR beta chain was identified in a study of cytomegalovirus exposure and HLA in healthy donors. Overall study context: Researchers previously reported finding roughly 120 million unique TCR beta sequences from 150 million to 200 million T cells. Study findings and constraints: According to an earlier analysis, most TCR beta V segments yielded productive rearrangements about 90% or about 30% of the time. There were some public TCRs occurring in many donors, but most TCR sequences were rare.

The PCR employed 60 Vbeta primers together with 13 Jbeta primers. Produced via immunoSEQ multiplex PCR; TCRdb's table is partial and in-frame only. The profile shows about 140,000 clones, 75% of them singletons. Participants comprised healthy donors of bone marrow. To note about this clone: Its specificity is not known.

The CDR3 is 15 amino acids. J was trimmed by 6 bases and V by 0 bases; bases with no gene match: 4. The germline V gene has CDR1 GTSNPN and CDR2 SVGIG (reference sequence). This TCR derives from a young man in good health and CMV-seronegative. The source material was PBMCs. V usage is TRBV30 and J usage is TRBJ2-1; 11 bases match TRBD2. The DNA for the CDR3 is TGTGCCTGGAGTGTACGACTAGCGGGGTTCAATGAGCAGTTCTTC. Protein product: CAWSVRLAGFNEQFF.